This TCR beta chain was identified in a study of T-cell reconstitution after alpha-beta-depleted transplantation in children. Using unique molecular identifiers, the investigators prepared the TCRbeta library. From the PCR reads, TCRdb called clonotypes with MiXCR, one entry per CDR3 protein. This sample carries some 350,000 distinct CDR3 sequences, around 10% of them seen once, and the ten largest clones take around 2.3%. The TCR comes from a human donor who donated a stem cell graft to a child with acute lymphoblastic leukemia. This sample comprised PBMCs from the stem cell graft donor, obtained from the stem cell graft.

The CDR3 DNA reads as TGTGCCAGCAGTTTGGGGTCTGTTGACGGGGAGCTGTTTTTT. It translates to CASSLGSVDGELFF. V and J are TRBV27 and TRBJ2-2; D remains ambiguous. The V end was cut by 3 bases, the J end by 7 bases, with 12 bases between. CDR3 size: 14 residues. Germline CDR1 and CDR2: MNHEY and SMNVEV (reference sequence).